These T cell receptor beta chains were read from a single sample in a study of PD-1 blockade in classical Hodgkin lymphoma. Data came from immunoSEQ multiplex PCR; TCRdb stores just in-frame clones and leaves some out. The repertoire holds fewer than 35,000 clones, with over 75% as singletons. Sequencing used peripheral blood mononuclear cells (PBMCs), obtained before the fourth cycle of nivolumab. These receptor sequences come from a human donor with classical Hodgkin lymphoma. Each CDR3 is given with its conserved first and last residue. A D gene is named only where the DNA matches it firmly. Expanded clones are given a class, and other clones once, few, many or no size at all.

abundance	d_gene	v_gene	j_gene	CDR3aa	CDR3nt
.	.	TRBV7-9	TRBJ1-2	CASSLTSAYGYTF	TGTGCCAGCAGCTTAACCTCAGCTTATGGCTACACCTTC
medium-sized	.	TRBV7-2	TRBJ1-2	CASSSTRALDGYTF	TGTGCCAGCAGCTCGACACGGGCCCTGGATGGCTACACCTTC
.	.	TRBV7-2	TRBJ1-3	CASSLEAGAGNTIYF	TGTGCCAGCAGCTTAGAGGCAGGAGCGGGAAACACCATATATTTT
.	.	TRBV28	TRBJ1-1	CASSRSGLYTEAFF	TGTGCCAGCAGTCGTTCGGGCCTTTACACTGAAGCTTTCTTT
.	.	TRBV7-3	TRBJ2-5	CASSSQRGETQYF	TGTGCCAGCAGCTCCCAGAGAGGAGAGACCCAGTACTTC
.	.	TRBV7-2	TRBJ2-2	CASSRRASSTGELFF	TGTGCCAGCTCTAGAAGAGCATCGTCCACCGGGGAGCTGTTTTTT
.	.	TRBV4-1	TRBJ2-7	CASSPRDGGSYEQYF	TGCGCCAGCAGCCCCCGGGACGGAGGGTCCTACGAGCAGTACTTC
.	.	TRBV2	TRBJ2-1	CASGSGTASYNEQFF	TGTGCCAGCGGATCCGGGACGGCCTCCTACAATGAGCAGTTCTTC
.	.	TRBV19	TRBJ1-6	CASSIPRWQDNSPLHF	TGTGCCAGTAGTATCCCTCGGTGGCAGGACAACTCACCCCTCCACTTT
few	.	TRBV7-2	TRBJ1-1	CASSFSVRAFF	TGTGCCAGCAGCTTTTCGGTAAGGGCTTTCTTT
.	.	TRBV4-3	TRBJ1-2	CASSQDQTQISPYGYTF	TGCGCCAGCAGCCAAGATCAAACACAGATCAGCCCCTATGGCTACACCTTC
.	.	TRBV28	TRBJ1-2	CASSFLSNYGYTF	TGTGCCAGCAGTTTTCTGTCGAACTATGGCTACACCTTC
.	TRBD1	TRBV6-1	TRBJ1-5	CASSRDRYSNQPQHF	TGTGCCAGCAGCCGGGACAGGTATAGCAATCAGCCCCAGCATTTT